Below, one T cell receptor beta chain is given with its context. These data come from a study of radiation and T cells in renal cell carcinoma. Only in-frame clones appear in the TCRdb table, and some are missing; sequencing was by immunoSEQ multiplex PCR. The data hold about 150,000 clones, with 75% to 90% observed a single time. Time point meaning: blood 4 weeks post-SBRT, at nephrectomy. Documented treatment: 15 Gy SBRT to primary tumor, nephrectomy 4 weeks later. CDR3 length: 11 amino acids. Trimming pared 5 bases from V and 6 bases from J, leaving 11 bases between. The germline CDR1 and CDR2 sequences are DFQATT and SNEGSKA (reference sequence).

The rearrangement links TRBV20-1 to TRBJ2-7; D remains unclear. The source is a woman in her forties or fifties with renal cell carcinoma. The sequenced sample was blood, obtained from a patient whose treatment included radiotherapy and nephrectomy. The CDR3 sequence is CSASPPGEQYF. CDR3 DNA sequence: TGCAGTGCTTCCCCCCCCGGCGAGCAGTACTTC.